This note documents a single T cell receptor (beta chain) sequence. How the authors handled the data: The assay estimated nucleated cells by amplifying reference gene primers. TCRdb keeps only in-frame clones here, not all; method: immunoSEQ multiplex PCR. V, J and clone size reflect that table, while D and trimming were determined from the DNA. The sample has about 130,000 clones, approximately 83% seen once. The data belong to a study of blood T cell repertoires in COVID-19. Study background: Spain, Italy and the United States supplied samples that represented acute and convalescent COVID-19. PBMCs, B-cell-depleted T cells, or T cells were the source of the cDNA or gDNA that made up the material.

V lost 3 bases and J 3 bases, leaving 11 bases between the germline ends. Germline CDR1 is LGHNA and CDR2 is YSLEER. The CDR3 spans 14 residues. The TCR sequence derives from a woman aged 80 or over with acute or convalescent COVID-19. Sequencing used peripheral blood. The chain couples TRBV4-3 to TRBJ1-1, with a weak D call TRBD1 (5 bases). The CDR3: CASSQLTVDTEAFF. Written as DNA, the CDR3 is TGCGCCAGCAGCCAGTTGACAGTAGACACTGAAGCTTTCTTT.